One and the same sample provided the 30 T cell receptor beta chains below, sequenced in a study of cytomegalovirus exposure and HLA in healthy donors. PCR primers comprised 60 Vbeta and 13 Jbeta primers. This table comes from immunoSEQ multiplex PCR, and its TCRdb copy is limited to in-frame clones, with some not included. This sample contains roughly 220,000 clones. Specimen: PBMCs. These receptors were collected from a girl aged 2-10 years in good health and CMV-seropositive.

This rearrangement joins TRBV5-1 to TRBJ1-2; 7 bases match TRBD1. This CDR3 comprises 12 residues. After removal of 8 bases from V and 4 bases from J, the junction contained 5 bases not matched to a gene. Germline V gives CDR1 SGHRS, CDR2 YFSETQ. This chain's CDR3 is CASDRDGYGYTF. The DNA of the CDR3 is TGCGCCAGTGACAGGGACGGCTATGGCTACACCTTC.

The rearrangement links TRBV29-1 to TRBJ2-7; 8 bases agree with TRBD1. This CDR3 has 15 amino acids. V shed 5 bases, J shed 0 bases, and the junction held 9 bases outside the gene matches. CDR1 and CDR2 (germline): SQVTM, ANQGSEA. CDR3: CSVRTGPNPSYEQYF. The CDR3 nucleotides read TGCAGCGTTAGGACAGGGCCCAACCCCTCCTACGAGCAGTACTTC.

V gene TRBV7-9 combines with J gene TRBJ2-2, with 12 bases aligning to TRBD1. CDR3 length equals 18 residues. The V gene end was trimmed by 4 bases and the J gene end by 3 bases; junction bases not matched to a gene: 9. Looked up from germline, CDR1 is SEHNR and CDR2 is FQNEAQ (reference sequence). The CDR3 here is CASSSRDRGRPYTGELFF. The CDR3 DNA sequence: TGTGCCAGCAGCTCACGGGACAGGGGGCGTCCTTACACCGGGGAGCTGTTTTTT.

The chain couples TRBV7-9 to TRBJ1-4, with 7 positions matching TRBD1. Germline trimming cut 5 bases from V and 8 bases from J; bases unmatched to any gene: 14. Per germline, CDR1 SEHNR and CDR2 FQNEAQ (reference sequence). The CDR3 contains 16 residues. CDR3 in amino acids: CASSPRQGEGVEKLFF. CDR3 sequence (DNA): TGTGCCAGCAGCCCGAGACAGGGCGAGGGAGTGGAAAAACTGTTTTTT. The entire variable domain, with the rest obtained from reference TRBV7-9 and TRBJ1-4, is as follows: DTGVSQNPRHKITKRGQNVTFRCDPISEHNRLYWYRQTLGQGPEFLTYFQNEAQLEKSRLLSDRFSAERPKGSFSTLEIQRTEQGDSAMYLCASSPRQGEGVEKLFFGSGTQLSVL.

V is TRBV7-9 and J is TRBJ1-2, with D hard to call. V was pared by 9 bases and J by 3 bases, with 8 bases between. The CDR3 sequence is 11 residues long. CDR1 is SEHNR and CDR2 is FQNEAQ in the germline V gene (reference sequence). The CDR3: CARQSHYGYTF. The CDR3 bases are TGTGCCAGACAGAGTCACTATGGCTACACCTTC.

The gene calls are TRBV6-5 and TRBJ2-2; D not certain. Germline CDR1 is MNHEY and CDR2 is SVGAGI. V lost 6 bases and J 6 bases, leaving 8 bases between the germline ends. The CDR3 consists of 12 residues. The chain's CDR3 is CASSPVAGELFF. CDR3 in DNA: TGTGCCAGCAGCCCGGTGGCCGGGGAGCTGTTTTTT.

The chain is built from TRBV25-1 and TRBJ2-3; TRBD2 matches 11 bases. V lost 4 bases to trimming and J lost 9 bases; unmatched junction nucleotides: 12. In germline, CDR1 is MGHDK, CDR2 SYGVNS. CDR3 length: 16 amino acids. CDR3 in amino acids: CASSGILAGDFHTQYF. The CDR3 DNA is TGTGCCAGCAGTGGGATACTAGCGGGAGATTTTCACACGCAGTATTTT.

The CDR3 DNA sequence: TGTGCCAGCAGCTTGGGGACAGCCCACTTCGGGAACACTGAAGCTTTCTTT. Translating gives CASSLGTAHFGNTEAFF. The genes are TRBV5-4 and TRBJ1-1; possibly TRBD1 for D (6 bases). The CDR3 runs to 17 residues. CDR1 and CDR2 from the germline V gene are SGHNT and YYREEE (reference sequence). Trimming left V 0 bases short and J 1 base short, with 16 bases between.

The chain has TRBV29-1 and TRBJ1-2, with TRBD1 matching 8 bases. The CDR3 runs 13 residues. Germline trimming cut 5 bases from V and 6 bases from J; bases unmatched to any gene: 8. Germline-derived CDR1 and CDR2 are SQVTM and ANQGSEA. In DNA, the CDR3 is TGCAGCGTTCATTCAGGGGGCAGGGATGGCTACACCTTC. This sequence encodes CSVHSGGRDGYTF. The full variable domain, completed using reference TRBV29-1 and TRBJ1-2, is SAVISQKPSRDICQRGTSLTIQCQVDSQVTMMFWYRQQPGQSLTLIATANQGSEATYESGFVIDKFPISRPNLTFSTLTVSNMSPEDSSIYLCSVHSGGRDGYTFGSGTRLTVV.

V and J are TRBV18 and TRBJ2-3; 7 bases fit TRBD2. V shed 2 bases and J 5 bases; nucleotides not matched to a gene: 13. Per germline, CDR1 KGHSH and CDR2 LQKENI. This CDR3 is 17 amino acids long. In nucleotides, the CDR3 is TGTGCCAGCTCACCAACACGAGGGAGGGCCCAAAGAGATACGCAGTATTTT. Protein sequence: CASSPTRGRAQRDTQYF.

A remark on this clone: Other DNA sequences in this specimen translate into the identical CDR3. J is TRBJ1-1 and V is TRBV7-8; TRBD1 matches 11 bases. V dropped 8 bases and J dropped 4; count of bases not matched to a gene: 0. The CDR3 runs 12 residues. From germline, CDR1 is SGHVS and CDR2 FQNEAQ. The CDR3 sequence: CASGTGGTEAFF. The CDR3 region has the DNA TGTGCCAGCGGGACAGGGGGCACTGAAGCTTTCTTT.

This sequence joins TRBV25-1 and TRBJ1-3; D gene ambiguous. CDR1 MGHDK and CDR2 SYGVNS come from the germline V gene. The CDR3 extends over 16 amino acids. The V and J ends lost 10 bases and 3 bases respectively, with 22 bases between them. The CDR3 DNA reads as TGTGCCACCAATGAGGTTGGCCCGGGAGGTGGAAACACCATATATTTT. Its translation: CATNEVGPGGGNTIYF.

On this clone itself: This same CDR3 is encoded by further DNA sequences in the sample. The V and J genes are TRBV19 and TRBJ1-5; D perhaps matches TRBD1 (6 bases). V was pared by 5 bases and J by 5 bases, with 13 bases between. The germline V gene has CDR1 LNHDA and CDR2 SQIVND (reference sequence). The length of the CDR3 is 14 residues. The CDR3 DNA is TGTGCCAGTAGTGCAGGGGCAGGGGATCAGCCCCAGCATTTT. This translates into CASSAGAGDQPQHF. Full variable domain (rest looked up from reference TRBV19 and TRBJ1-5): DGGITQSPKYLFRKEGQNVTLSCEQNLNHDAMYWYRQDPGQGLRLIYYSQIVNDFQKGDIAEGYSVSREKKESFPLTVTSAQKNPTAFYLCASSAGAGDQPQHFGDGTRLSIL.

The chain employs TRBV19 and TRBJ2-7, with 7 bases aligning to TRBD1. The trim removed 0 bases at V and 3 bases at J, leaving 5 bases unmatched. Per germline, CDR1 LNHDA and CDR2 SQIVND (reference sequence). CDR3 length: 15 amino acids. CDR3 region: CASSIDTGQNYEQYF. CDR3 DNA: TGTGCCAGTAGTATAGATACGGGACAGAACTACGAGCAGTACTTC.

The V gene is TRBV27, the J gene TRBJ2-5; 10 nucleotides match TRBD1. Per germline, CDR1 MNHEY and CDR2 SMNVEV (reference sequence). CDR3 length: 14 residues. Unmatched junction bases numbered 5, after V lost 5 bases and J lost 5 bases. The CDR3: CASSPGQGLETQYF. The CDR3 region has the DNA TGTGCCAGCAGTCCGGGACAGGGGTTGGAGACCCAGTACTTC.

This chain links TRBV4-2 with TRBJ2-1, with a tentative D call TRBD2 (6 bases). The CDR3 loop spans 15 amino acids. Germline V gene lookup returns CDR1 LGHNA and CDR2 YNFKEQ. The V end lost 2 bases, the J end lost 6 bases, and 14 bases lay between the germline ends. The CDR3 reads CASSQPTQGGNEQFF. The CDR3 coding sequence is TGTGCCAGCAGCCAACCAACTCAGGGAGGCAATGAGCAGTTCTTC.

The V call is TRBV29-1, the J call TRBJ1-2; D call uncertain. V lost 6 bases, J lost 0 bases, and 11 bases lay in between. The CDR3 runs to 13 residues. CDR1 and CDR2 (germline): SQVTM, ANQGSEA. DNA of the CDR3: TGCAGCGTAATCAGACAAACTAACTATGGCTACACCTTC. This gives the protein CSVIRQTNYGYTF.

The chain has TRBV19 and TRBJ1-2; tentative D call: TRBD1 (5 bases). The ends were cut back, 8 bases at V and 6 bases at J, with 13 bases in the middle. The CDR3 runs 12 residues. CDR1 and CDR2 from the germline V gene are LNHDA and SQIVND (reference sequence). The CDR3 sequence: CASAGGGDGYTF. CDR3 sequence (DNA): TGTGCCAGTGCGGGGGGGGGTGATGGCTACACCTTC.

J is TRBJ2-7 and V is TRBV6-5; TRBD2 matches at 7 bases. The germline gives CDR1 MNHEY, CDR2 SVGAGI. V was clipped by 6 bases and J by 7 bases; unmatched bases: 15. The CDR3 length is 15 residues. The CDR3 DNA is TGTGCCAGCAGCCATCTAGCGGCATCCACGGGGGAGCAGTACTTC. Encoded protein: CASSHLAASTGEQYF.

This sequence joins TRBV27 and TRBJ2-3; D is possibly TRBD2 (6 bases). Trimming shortened V by 5 bases and J by 6 bases, and 18 bases separated the two germline ends. The CDR3 sequence is 15 residues long. Germline V gene lookup returns CDR1 MNHEY and CDR2 SMNVEV (reference sequence). The chain's CDR3 is CASSGRDSVADTQYF. The CDR3 nucleotides read TGTGCCAGCAGTGGCCGGGACTCCGTTGCTGATACGCAGTATTTT.

The rearrangement joins TRBV18 to TRBJ1-1; no reliable D call. The CDR3 sequence is 15 residues long. Germline CDR1 and CDR2: KGHSH and LQKENI. Trimming stripped 2 bases from V and 5 bases from J, with 15 bases between. CDR3 sequence (DNA): TGTGCCAGCTCACCATCGGAGTTGGGTGGGACTGAAGCTTTCTTT. Its protein product is CASSPSELGGTEAFF.

The V call is TRBV19, the J call TRBJ2-1; D unclear. Looked up from germline, CDR1 is LNHDA and CDR2 is SQIVND (reference sequence). This CDR3 has 15 amino acids. The V end was cut by 7 bases, the J end by 4 bases, with 17 bases between. The CDR3 loop is CASTPTQTTYNEQFF. The DNA for the CDR3 is TGTGCCAGTACCCCAACACAAACGACTTACAATGAGCAGTTCTTC.

V gene TRBV6-5 combines with J gene TRBJ2-2, with 11 positions matching TRBD2. Trimming at V came to 4 bases and at J to 6 bases, leaving 4 bases not matched to a gene. Germline CDR1 MNHEY, CDR2 SVGAGI. This CDR3 contains 15 residues. CDR3 in amino acids: CASSFQGLAAGELFF. CDR3 nucleotide sequence: TGTGCCAGCAGTTTCCAGGGACTAGCGGCCGGGGAGCTGTTTTTT.

V and J are TRBV25-1 and TRBJ1-4; 9 nucleotides match TRBD1. Germline V gene data show CDR1 as MGHDK and CDR2 as SYGVNS. J lost 8 bases, V lost 4 bases, and 5 bases had no gene match. This CDR3 is 14 amino acids long. CDR3 amino acids: CASSARDRVEKLFF. The CDR3 DNA reads as TGTGCCAGCAGTGCCCGGGACAGGGTCGAAAAACTGTTTTTT.

The V call is TRBV15, the J call TRBJ2-5, with D perhaps matching TRBD2 (6 bases). The DNA end is more similar to TRBJ2-7, so the J call may be wrong. In germline, CDR1 is LNHNV, CDR2 YYDKDF (reference sequence). This CDR3 contains 15 residues. The CDR3 reads CATSRGPGGAYEQYF. The CDR3 DNA reads TGTGCCACCAGCAGAGGTCCAGGAGGGGCCTACGAGCAGTACTTC.

The chain combines TRBV4-1 with TRBJ2-3; possibly TRBD1 for D (6 bases). V lost 2 bases and J 0 bases, leaving 12 bases between the germline ends. Looked up from germline, CDR1 is MGHRA and CDR2 is YSYEKL. The CDR3 totals 16 residues. The CDR3 DNA reads as TGCGCCAGCAGCCAATGGACAGACTCTAGCACAGATACGCAGTATTTT. It is translated as CASSQWTDSSTDTQYF.

CDR3 residues: CASRETGSYGYTF. CDR3 coding DNA: TGTGCCAGCAGAGAGACAGGGTCATATGGCTACACCTTC. The chain is built from TRBV6-1 and TRBJ1-2; 7 nucleotides line up with TRBD1. CDR1 and CDR2 from the germline V gene are MNHNS and SASEGT. The CDR3 covers 13 residues. J gave up 5 bases and V 6 bases, and 6 bases lay outside the gene matches.

The chain uses TRBV27 and TRBJ2-7; 12 positions agree with TRBD2. This CDR3 has 15 residues. CDR1 MNHEY and CDR2 SMNVEV come from the germline V gene (reference sequence). Trimming at V came to 6 bases and at J to 5 bases, leaving 8 bases not matched to a gene. This CDR3 reads CASSLLAGGFHEQYF. The CDR3 DNA reads TGTGCCAGCAGCCTACTAGCGGGAGGTTTCCACGAGCAGTACTTC.

The chain carries TRBV18 and TRBJ1-5; no firm D call. The CDR3 runs to 14 residues. V dropped 3 bases and J dropped 9 bases, with 15 bases sitting between them. The germline V gene has CDR1 KGHSH and CDR2 LQKENI. This chain's CDR3 is CASSPPHLFWPQHF. CDR3 DNA sequence: TGTGCCAGCTCACCTCCACATTTATTTTGGCCCCAGCATTTT. Full variable domain (remainder filled in from reference TRBV18 and TRBJ1-5): NAGVMQNPRHLVRRRGQEARLRCSPMKGHSHVYWYRQLPEEGLKFMVYLQKENIIDESGMPKERFSAEFPKEGPSILRIQQVVRGDSAAYFCASSPPHLFWPQHFGDGTRLSIL.

The genes are TRBV6-1 and TRBJ2-7, with a possible D match to TRBD2 (5 bases). CDR1 and CDR2 (germline): MNHNS, SASEGT. This CDR3 is 19 amino acids long. Trimming left V 2 bases short and J 0 bases short, with 23 bases between. CDR3 DNA: TGTGCCAGCAGTGAATCCGCTTTCTTAGGACTTGTAAGCTCCTACGAGCAGTACTTC. It yields the protein CASSESAFLGLVSSYEQYF.